This T cell receptor beta chain derives from a study of blood T cell repertoires in COVID-19. Study-wide context: Samples came from the United States, Italy and Spain, spanning acute and convalescent COVID-19. Sources were T cells, B-cell-depleted T cells, or PBMCs; the material itself was cDNA or gDNA.

Per the original methods: Amplifying reference gene primers gave estimates of nucleated cell counts. Clones were read by immunoSEQ multiplex PCR, and TCRdb kept only the in-frame ones, dropping some. V and J calls plus clone size are reproduced from that table; the DNA served to infer D and trimming. The profile shows roughly 180,000 clones, around 85% of them singletons. The sequenced material came from peripheral blood. The TCR originated in a man between 65 and 85 years old with active or convalescent COVID-19.

CDR3 bases: TGTGCCAGCAGCTTAATTACTAGCGGGATAGAGACCCAGTACTTC. Encoded protein: CASSLITSGIETQYF. The V call is TRBV7-9, the J call TRBJ2-5, with TRBD2 matching over 10 bases. This CDR3 has 15 amino acids. Germline loops: CDR1 SEHNR, CDR2 FQNEAQ (reference sequence). V lost 2 bases, J lost 4 bases, and 4 bases stayed unmatched.